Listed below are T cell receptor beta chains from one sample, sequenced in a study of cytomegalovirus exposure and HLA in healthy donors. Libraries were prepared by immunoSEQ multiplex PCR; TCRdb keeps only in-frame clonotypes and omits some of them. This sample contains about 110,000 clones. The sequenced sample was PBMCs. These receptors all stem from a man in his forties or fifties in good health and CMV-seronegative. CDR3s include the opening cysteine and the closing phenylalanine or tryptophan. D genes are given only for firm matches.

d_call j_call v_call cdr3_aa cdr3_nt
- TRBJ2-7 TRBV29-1 CSVEVFRAGRASYEQYF TGCAGCGTTGAAGTGTTCAGGGCGGGACGGGCATCCTACGAGCAGTACTTC
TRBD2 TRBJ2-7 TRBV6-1 CASSEGTSGAHEQYF TGTGCCAGCAGTGAAGGAACTAGCGGGGCACACGAGCAGTACTTC
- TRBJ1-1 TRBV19 CASSTQGTNTEAFF TGTGCCAGTAGCACACAGGGTACGAACACTGAAGCTTTCTTT
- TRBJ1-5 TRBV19 CASTRLGSNQPQHF TGTGCCAGTACCCGACTCGGGAGCAATCAGCCCCAGCATTTT
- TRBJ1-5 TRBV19 CASNNRPINQPQHF TGTGCCAGTAATAACAGACCGATCAATCAGCCCCAGCATTTT
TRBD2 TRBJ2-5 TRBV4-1 CASSRDPGTSGQETQYF TGCGCCAGCAGCCGGGATCCCGGGACTAGCGGCCAAGAGACCCAGTACTTC
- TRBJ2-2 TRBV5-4 CASSLGRGYPNTGELFF TGTGCCAGCAGCTTGGGTCGCGGGTACCCGAACACCGGGGAGCTGTTTTTT
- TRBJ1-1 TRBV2 CASSEGSWAEAFF TGTGCCAGCAGTGAGGGCTCGTGGGCTGAAGCTTTCTTT
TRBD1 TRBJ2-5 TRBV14 CASSQVGKIGQVAETQYF TGTGCCAGCAGCCAGGTTGGAAAAATAGGACAGGTCGCGGAGACCCAGTACTTC
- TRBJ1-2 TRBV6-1 CASSAGQGYTF TGTGCCAGCTCGGCAGGGCAGGGCTACACCTTC
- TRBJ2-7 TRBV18 CASSPERGSSYEQYF TGTGCCAGCTCACCGGAGCGAGGGAGCTCCTACGAGCAGTACTTC
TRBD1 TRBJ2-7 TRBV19 CASSSGTANPYEQYF TGTGCCAGTAGTTCCGGGACAGCGAACCCCTACGAGCAGTACTTC
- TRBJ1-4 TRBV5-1 CASSLGFSTNEKLFF TGCGCCAGCAGCTTGGGTTTTTCGACAAATGAAAAACTGTTTTTT
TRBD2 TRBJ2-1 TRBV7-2 CASSFLAAASGSGNEQFF TGTGCCAGCAGCTTCCTAGCCGCGGCTAGCGGGAGTGGTAATGAGCAGTTCTTC
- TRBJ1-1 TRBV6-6 CASRRGGLNTEAFF TGTGCCAGCAGACGTGGGGGCCTGAACACTGAAGCTTTCTTT
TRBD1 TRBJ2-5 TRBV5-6 CASSGPGTAQETQYF TGTGCCAGCAGCGGCCCTGGGACAGCGCAAGAGACCCAGTACTTC
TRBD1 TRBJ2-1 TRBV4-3 CASSQDTATGDNEQFF TGCGCCAGCAGCCAGGACACTGCTACAGGGGACAATGAGCAGTTCTTC
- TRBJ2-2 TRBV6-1 CASSEWLASRGELFF TGTGCCAGCAGTGAGTGGTTAGCGAGCAGAGGGGAGCTGTTTTTT
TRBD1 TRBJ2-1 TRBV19 CASSIRTGSTEQFF TGTGCCAGTAGTATCCGGACAGGTTCTACTGAGCAGTTCTTC
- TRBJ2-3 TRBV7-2 CASSPSTDTQYF TGTGCCAGCAGCCCTAGCACAGATACGCAGTATTTT
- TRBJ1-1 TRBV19 CASSIERGNTEAFF TGTGCCAGTAGTATAGAACGGGGGAACACTGAAGCTTTCTTT
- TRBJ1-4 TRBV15 CAARTASNEKLFF TGTGCCGCCAGGACAGCCTCTAATGAAAAACTGTTTTTT
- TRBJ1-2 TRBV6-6 CASSDRANYGYTF TGTGCCAGCAGTGACCGGGCTAACTATGGCTACACCTTC
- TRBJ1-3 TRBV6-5 CASKEQGGNTIYF TGTGCCAGCAAGGAACAGGGTGGAAACACCATATATTTT
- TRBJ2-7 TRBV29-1 CSVVSGGPSGEQYF TGCAGCGTTGTTTCTGGAGGACCTTCGGGGGAGCAGTACTTC
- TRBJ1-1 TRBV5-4 CASSYSGWGTEAFF TGTGCCAGCAGCTACTCAGGGTGGGGCACTGAAGCTTTCTTT
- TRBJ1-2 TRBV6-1 CASSEGGFNYGYTF TGTGCCAGCAGTGAAGGTGGCTTTAACTATGGCTACACCTTC
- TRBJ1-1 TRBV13 CASSPLGSKNTEAFF TGTGCCAGCAGCCCCTTGGGCAGCAAGAACACTGAAGCTTTCTTT
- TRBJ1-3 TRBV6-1 CASGDYSGNTIYF TGTGCCAGCGGAGATTACTCTGGAAACACCATATATTTT
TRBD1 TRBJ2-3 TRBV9 CASSVEGGQGREYF TGTGCCAGCAGCGTAGAGGGGGGACAGGGGCGGGAGTATTTT
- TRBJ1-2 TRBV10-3 CAISGKSIEDYGYTF TGTGCCATCAGTGGGAAGAGCATTGAGGACTATGGCTACACCTTC
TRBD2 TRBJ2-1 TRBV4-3 CASSQDWGLAYNEQFF TGCGCCAGCAGCCAAGATTGGGGACTAGCGTACAATGAGCAGTTCTTC
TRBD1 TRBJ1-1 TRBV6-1 CASSDPGQGHTEAFF TGTGCCAGCAGTGATCCGGGACAGGGCCACACTGAAGCTTTCTTT
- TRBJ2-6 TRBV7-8 CASSPRGASGANVLTF TGTGCCAGCAGCCCCCGGGGGGCATCTGGGGCCAACGTCCTGACTTTC
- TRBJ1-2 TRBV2 CASSEGRAYGYTF TGTGCCAGCAGTGAGGGCAGGGCATATGGCTACACCTTC
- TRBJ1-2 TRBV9 CASSVEPGLAGGGYGYTF TGTGCCAGCAGCGTCGAACCAGGCCTAGCGGGGGGCGGCTATGGCTACACCTTC
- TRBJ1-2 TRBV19 CASSRDELAGVHGYTF TGTGCCAGTAGTAGAGACGAACTGGCAGGGGTGCATGGCTACACCTTC
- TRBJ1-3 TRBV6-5 CARREQISGNTIYF TGTGCCAGGAGGGAGCAGATCTCTGGAAACACCATATATTTT
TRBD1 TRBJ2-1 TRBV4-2 CASSPGQGARAHYNEQFF TGTGCCAGCAGCCCAGGACAGGGGGCGAGAGCCCACTACAATGAGCAGTTCTTC
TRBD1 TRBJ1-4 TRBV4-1 CASSQEGAGPNEKLFF TGCGCCAGCAGCCAGGAGGGGGCAGGGCCTAATGAAAAACTGTTTTTT
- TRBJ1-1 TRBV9 CASSVAPTASSEAFF TGTGCCAGCAGCGTAGCTCCCACAGCATCTTCTGAAGCTTTCTTT
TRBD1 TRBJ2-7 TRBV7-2 CASSTWTGSSYEQYF TGTGCCAGCAGCACTTGGACAGGGAGCTCCTACGAGCAGTACTTC
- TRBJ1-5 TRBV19 CASSVTGVQHF TGTGCCAGTAGTGTAACAGGAGTCCAGCATTTT
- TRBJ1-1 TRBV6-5 CASSFTSGNRDTEAFF TGTGCCAGCAGTTTTACATCCGGGAACAGGGACACTGAAGCTTTCTTT
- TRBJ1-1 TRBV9 CASSGSGLTEAFF TGTGCCAGCAGCGGGAGTGGGTTGACTGAAGCTTTCTTT
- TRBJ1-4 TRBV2 CASKEGGEKLFF TGTGCCAGCAAGGAGGGCGGTGAAAAACTGTTTTTT
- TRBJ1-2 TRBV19 CASSITGFYGYTF TGTGCCAGTAGTATAACGGGGTTCTATGGCTACACCTTC
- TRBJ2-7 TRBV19 CASSAQGGSYEQYF TGTGCCAGTAGTGCCCAGGGAGGCTCCTACGAGCAGTACTTC
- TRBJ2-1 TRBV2 CASFQDQGYNEQFF TGTGCCAGCTTCCAAGATCAGGGTTACAATGAGCAGTTCTTC
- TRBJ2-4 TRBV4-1 CASSQDISIQYF TGCGCCAGCAGCCAAGATATATCCATTCAGTACTTC
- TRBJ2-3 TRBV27 CASTPLGGTQYF TGTGCCAGCACCCCCCTGGGGGGTACGCAGTATTTT
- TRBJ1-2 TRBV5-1 CASSRAGIDYGYTF TGCGCCAGCAGTCGAGCGGGGATCGACTATGGCTACACCTTC
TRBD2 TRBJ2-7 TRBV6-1 CASSGNRLADSWEQYF TGTGCCAGCAGTGGAAACCGACTAGCGGATTCCTGGGAGCAGTACTTC